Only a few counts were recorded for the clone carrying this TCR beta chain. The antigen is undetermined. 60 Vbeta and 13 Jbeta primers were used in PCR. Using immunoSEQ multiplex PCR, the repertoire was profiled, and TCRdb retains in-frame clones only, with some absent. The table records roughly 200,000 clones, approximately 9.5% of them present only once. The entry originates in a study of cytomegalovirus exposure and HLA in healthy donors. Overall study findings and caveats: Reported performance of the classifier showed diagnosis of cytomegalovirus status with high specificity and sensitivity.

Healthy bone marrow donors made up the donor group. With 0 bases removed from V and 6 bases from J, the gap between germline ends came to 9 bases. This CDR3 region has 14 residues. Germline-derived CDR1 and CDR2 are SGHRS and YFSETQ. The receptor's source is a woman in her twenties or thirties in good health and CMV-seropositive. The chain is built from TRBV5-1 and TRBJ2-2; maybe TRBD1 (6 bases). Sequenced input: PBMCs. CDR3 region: CASSLGQGPGELFF. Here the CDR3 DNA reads TGCGCCAGCAGCTTGGGGCAGGGGCCCGGGGAGCTGTTTTTT.